This T cell receptor (beta chain) was sequenced during a study of control samples from healthy donors and cancer patients. The germline CDR1 and CDR2 sequences are SGHTS and YDEGEE. The CDR3 is 15 residues long. The V gene lost 0 bases and the J gene lost 1 base, with 8 bases spanning the gap. Clones were read by immunoSEQ multiplex PCR, and TCRdb kept only the in-frame ones, dropping some. The sample has approximately 94,000 clones, about 81% seen once. V and J are TRBV5-8 and TRBJ2-1; D may be TRBD1 or TRBD2 (5 bases each). The specimen sequenced was PBMCs. The TCR comes from a man between 65 and 79 years old with lung cancer. The CDR3 spells CASSLAWGSYNEQFF. CDR3 DNA: TGTGCCAGCAGCTTGGCCTGGGGGTCCTACAATGAGCAGTTCTTC.